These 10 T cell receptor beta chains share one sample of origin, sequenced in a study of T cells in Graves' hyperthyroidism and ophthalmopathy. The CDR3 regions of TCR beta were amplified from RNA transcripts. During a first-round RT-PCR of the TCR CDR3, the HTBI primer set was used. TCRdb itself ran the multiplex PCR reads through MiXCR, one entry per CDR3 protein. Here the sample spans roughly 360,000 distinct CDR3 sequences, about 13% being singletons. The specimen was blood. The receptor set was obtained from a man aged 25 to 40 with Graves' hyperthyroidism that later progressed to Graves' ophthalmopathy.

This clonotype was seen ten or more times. The CDR3 DNA reads TGTGCCTGGAGTTTTATGGGGCGGACCGGGGAGCTGTTTTTT. Protein sequence: CAWSFMGRTGELFF. This chain joins TRBV30 and TRBJ2-2; D is perhaps TRBD1 (5 bases). Germline-derived CDR1 and CDR2 are GTSNPN and SVGIG (reference sequence). V gave up 2 bases and J gave up 5 bases, with 12 bases separating them. This CDR3 contains 14 residues.

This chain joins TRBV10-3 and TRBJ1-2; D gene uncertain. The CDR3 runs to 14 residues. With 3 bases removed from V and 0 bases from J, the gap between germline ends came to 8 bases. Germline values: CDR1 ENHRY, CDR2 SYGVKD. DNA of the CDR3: TGTGCCATCAGTGATGGGTTCGCTAACTATGGCTACACCTTC. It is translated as CAISDGFANYGYTF.

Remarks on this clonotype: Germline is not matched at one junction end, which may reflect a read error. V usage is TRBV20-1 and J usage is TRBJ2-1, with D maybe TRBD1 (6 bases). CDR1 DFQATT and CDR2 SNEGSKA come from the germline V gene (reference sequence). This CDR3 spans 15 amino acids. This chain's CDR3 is CSARPLWGLYNEQLF. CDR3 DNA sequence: TGCAGTGCTAGGCCGTTGTGGGGGCTGTACAATGAGCAGCTCTTC.

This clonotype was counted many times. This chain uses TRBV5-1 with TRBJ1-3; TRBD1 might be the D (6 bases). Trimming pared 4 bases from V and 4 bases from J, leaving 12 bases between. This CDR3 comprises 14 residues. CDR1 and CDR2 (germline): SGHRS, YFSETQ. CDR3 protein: CASSRTTGGNTIYF. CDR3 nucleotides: TGCGCCAGCAGCAGAACGACAGGAGGAAACACCATATATTTT.

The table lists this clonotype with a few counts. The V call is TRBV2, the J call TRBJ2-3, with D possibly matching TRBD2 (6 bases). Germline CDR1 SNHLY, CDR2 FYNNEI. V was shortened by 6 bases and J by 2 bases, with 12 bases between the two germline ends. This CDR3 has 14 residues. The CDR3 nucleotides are TGTGCCAGCAGGTGGGGGGTTTACACAGATACGCAGTATTTT. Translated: CASRWGVYTDTQYF.

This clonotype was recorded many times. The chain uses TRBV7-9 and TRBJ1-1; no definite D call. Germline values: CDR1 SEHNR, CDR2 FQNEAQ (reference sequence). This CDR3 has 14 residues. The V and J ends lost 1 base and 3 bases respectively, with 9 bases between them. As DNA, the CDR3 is TGTGCCAGCAGCTTAGTTCGTGTCCACACTGAAGCTTTCTTT. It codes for CASSLVRVHTEAFF.

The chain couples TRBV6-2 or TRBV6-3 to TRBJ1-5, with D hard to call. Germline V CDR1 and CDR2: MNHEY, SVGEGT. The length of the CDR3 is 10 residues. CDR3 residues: CVVQNQPQHF. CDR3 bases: TGTGTTGTCCAGAATCAGCCCCAGCATTTT.

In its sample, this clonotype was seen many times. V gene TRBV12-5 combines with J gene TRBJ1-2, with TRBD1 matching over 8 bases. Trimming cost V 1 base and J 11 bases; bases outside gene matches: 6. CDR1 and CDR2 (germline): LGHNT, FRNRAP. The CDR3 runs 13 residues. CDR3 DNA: TGTGCTAGTGGTTTGGGGGGACAGGTTGGTTACACCTTC. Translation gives CASGLGGQVGYTF.

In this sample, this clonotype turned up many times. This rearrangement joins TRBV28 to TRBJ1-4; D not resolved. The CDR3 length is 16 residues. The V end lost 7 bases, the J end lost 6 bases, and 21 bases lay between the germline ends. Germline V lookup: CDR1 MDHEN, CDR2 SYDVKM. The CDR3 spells CASNSGGNGPYEKLFF. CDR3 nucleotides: TGTGCCAGCAACTCAGGAGGGAATGGGCCTTATGAAAAACTGTTTTTT.

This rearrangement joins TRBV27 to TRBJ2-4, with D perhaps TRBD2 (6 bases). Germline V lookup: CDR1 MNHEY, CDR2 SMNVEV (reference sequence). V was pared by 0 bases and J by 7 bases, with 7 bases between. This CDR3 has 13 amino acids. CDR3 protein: CASSLSGRNIQYF. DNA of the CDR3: TGTGCCAGCAGTTTATCAGGGAGGAACATTCAGTACTTC.